This TCR beta chain was recovered during a study of shared clonotypes between healthy human individuals. Study-wide findings and caveats: Against clonotypes common to all four donors, non-shared ones had lower generation probabilities.

Germline CDR1 MDHEN, CDR2 SYDVKM. The CDR3 sequence is 17 residues long. The germline V and J ends were trimmed by 2 bases and 6 bases, with 21 bases remaining between them. Concerning this clone: Its target is unknown.

About 30,000 T cell genomes, or 200 to 250 ng DNA, went into the sorted-subset replicate PCRs. Sequenced by immunoSEQ multiplex PCR; TCRdb stores in-frame clones only, minus some. The table records over 2,000,000 clones, 80% to 95% of them present only once. It was CD45RO-negative cells, positively selected for CCR7, that made up naive CD8 cells, with terminally differentiated effector memory CD45RA+ cells excluded. The sample consisted of naive CD8+ T cells from PBMCs. The J gene is TRBJ2-3, the V gene TRBV28; TRBD2 is a possible D gene (5 bases). The source is a man in his late teens or twenties in good health. Some clones in this sample may be carry-over from other donors' samples. The CDR3 DNA reads TGTGCCAGCAGTTTAACCTCGTTAATCCTTGGCGGGGATACGCAGTATTTT. This encodes CASSLTSLILGGDTQYF.